This TCR beta chain was documented in a study of Tregs in tolerant kidney transplant recipients. Sequenced by immunoSEQ multiplex PCR; TCRdb stores in-frame clones only, minus some. The table records around 52,000 clones, over 70% of them present only once. Unstimulated regulatory T cells (CD4+CD25+CD127-), CD4+CD25- non-regulatory cells, CD4 and CD8 cells were FACS-sorted from thawed PBMCs. Whole-study findings and limits: Validation in larger populations is needed because few patients were studied. Expanding Tregs on activated donor B cells appeared to best identify donor-specific TCRbeta clones. This study did not directly address biological reproducibility.

This clone was seen many times. The target antigen is unknown. Trimming cost V 7 bases and J 2 bases, with 11 bases left between them. Germline V lookup: CDR1 SNHLY, CDR2 FYNNEI. The CDR3 length is 13 residues. The source of this sequence is a human donor in good health. The chain is built from TRBV2 and TRBJ2-5; D gene ambiguous. The specimen was CD4+ T cells from blood. CDR3 sequence: CASMWLEQETQYF. CDR3 DNA: TGTGCCAGCATGTGGCTTGAACAAGAGACCCAGTACTTC. The full variable domain, rest sourced from reference TRBV2 and TRBJ2-5, is EPEVTQTPSHQVTQMGQEVILRCVPISNHLYFYWYRQILGQKVEFLVSFYNNEISEKSEIFDDQFSVERPDGSNFTLKIRSTKLEDSAMYFCASMWLEQETQYFGPGTRLLVL.